The rows below give T cell receptor beta chains drawn from one sample of a study of radiotherapy plus CTLA-4 blockade in lung cancer. The repertoire was sequenced with immunoSEQ multiplex PCR; TCRdb's copy has only in-frame clones and lacks some. The sample has about 82,000 clones, approximately 79% seen once. This material consisted of peripheral blood, taken from a patient treated with radiotherapy plus ipilimumab. The source of these receptors is a human donor with non-small cell lung cancer that progressed on radiotherapy plus ipilimumab. Each CDR3 is given without its conserved first and last residue.

>TRBV28|TRBJ2-1
ASSLGLLVNEQF
>TRBV27|TRBJ2-2
ASSLRTGELF
>TRBV7-2|TRBJ2-2
ASSFDGAVVGELF
>TRBV28|TRBJ1-5
ASSSAQGHQPQH
>TRBV18|TRBJ2-3
ASSPRNTDTQY
>TRBV6-5|TRBJ1-1
ASSYTPETEAF
>TRBV5-1|TRBJ2-5
ASSRLGLPGQETQY
>TRBV7-2|TRBJ2-7
ASSLAYLGQGYEQY
>TRBV19|TRBJ2-5
ASSGGAKTQY
>TRBV7-9|TRBJ2-1
ASSSSGGNEQF
>TRBV5-1|TRBJ2-3
ASSLSGPSTDTQY
>TRBV18|TRBJ2-7
ASSTQDYEQY
>TRBV28|TRBJ2-7
ASGGSSYEQY
>TRBV28|TRBJ2-3
ASSFGRIDTQY
>TRBV7-9|TRBJ2-7
ASSLDRGQRLKQY
>TRBV9|TRBJ1-2
ASSVEGRDRKNYGYT
>TRBV30|TRBJ1-5
ALGEQPQH
>TRBV28|TRBJ2-2
ATWDTSTGELF
>TRBV14|TRBJ2-2
ASSQQGHTGELF
>TRBV9|TRBJ1-3
ASSEGASGNTIY
>TRBV7-9|TRBJ1-1
ASSPGDRMNTEAF
>TRBV4-3|TRBJ1-2
ASSQVNRDLYGYT
>TRBV28|TRBJ2-5
AGGGQETQY
>TRBV5-1|TRBJ1-5
ASSDPPGPQH
>TRBV15|TRBJ1-2
ATSRRQVNYGYT
>TRBV7-6|TRBJ2-7
ASSLTADFSYEQY
>TRBV5-1|TRBJ2-3
ASSLAPRTAGVPLTDTQY
>TRBV30|TRBJ2-3
ACTRSGVDTQY
>TRBV2|TRBJ1-1
ASRVLTGFGGTEAF
>TRBV2|TRBJ2-1
ASSDQGTSYNEQF
>TRBV4-1|TRBJ2-7
ASSQEASGGFYEQY
>TRBV4-3|TRBJ1-1
ASSQERGTNTEAF
>TRBV28|TRBJ2-3
ASSWGDPSTDTQY
>TRBV18|TRBJ1-1
ASSSTSMNTEAF
>TRBV9|TRBJ2-5
ASSGEGGPPETQY
>TRBV5-1|TRBJ2-5
ASSLLSGRGGEETQY
>TRBV5-1|TRBJ1-5
ASSLAGEGNQPQH
>TRBV7-3|TRBJ1-2
ASSPRDRDAGYT
>TRBV9|TRBJ1-2
ASSVGTGVNYGYT
>TRBV28|TRBJ2-7
ASSPQDASSYEQY
>TRBV6-1|TRBJ1-5
ASSAGQVINQPQH
>TRBV5-6|TRBJ1-4
ASSLVGRGQEKLF
>TRBV6-1|TRBJ1-1
ASSTSGTGKTEAF
>TRBV7-6|TRBJ2-5
ASSLRTDNQETQY
>TRBV6-6|TRBJ1-2
ASSYSNSGDLET
>TRBV2|TRBJ2-7
ASQFQREQY
>TRBV5-1|TRBJ2-5
ASSSTPPGQGDKQY
>TRBV5-1|TRBJ2-1
ASSLPINNEQF
>TRBV28|TRBJ2-5
ASSPMQETETQY
>TRBV9|TRBJ1-5
ASSVGTDEPQH
>TRBV4-1|TRBJ2-1
ASSQVPSGSRDEQF
>TRBV11-3|TRBJ2-1
ASSFRLARYNEQF
>TRBV7-9|TRBJ2-1
ASSFRGMEGNEQF
>TRBV30|TRBJ1-1
AWRQGLAAF
>TRBV4-2|TRBJ2-7
ASSLNRGHEQY
>TRBV19|TRBJ1-5
ASSILGQGNQPQH
>TRBV11-3|TRBJ2-7
ASSPTGSYEQY